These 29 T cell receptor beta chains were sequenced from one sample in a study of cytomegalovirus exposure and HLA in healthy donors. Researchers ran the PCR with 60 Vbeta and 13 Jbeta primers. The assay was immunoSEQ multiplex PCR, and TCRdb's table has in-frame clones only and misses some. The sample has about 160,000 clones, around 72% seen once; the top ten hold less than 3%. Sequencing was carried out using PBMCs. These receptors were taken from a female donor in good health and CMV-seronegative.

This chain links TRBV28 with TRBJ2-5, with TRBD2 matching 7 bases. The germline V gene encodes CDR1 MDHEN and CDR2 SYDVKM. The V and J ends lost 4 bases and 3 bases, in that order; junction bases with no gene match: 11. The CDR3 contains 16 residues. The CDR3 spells CASSWFGSGHEETQYF. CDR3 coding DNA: TGTGCCAGCAGTTGGTTTGGTAGCGGGCACGAAGAGACCCAGTACTTC. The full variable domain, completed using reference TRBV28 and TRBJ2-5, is DVKVTQSSRYLVKRTGEKVFLECVQDMDHENMFWYRQDPGLGLRLIYFSYDVKMKEKGDIPEGYSVSREKKERFSLILESASTNQTSMYLCASSWFGSGHEETQYFGPGTRLLVL.

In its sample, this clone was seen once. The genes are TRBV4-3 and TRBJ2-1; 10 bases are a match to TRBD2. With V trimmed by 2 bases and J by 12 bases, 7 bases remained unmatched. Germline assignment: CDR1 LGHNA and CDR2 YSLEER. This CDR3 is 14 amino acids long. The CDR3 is CASSQQTSGKGQFF. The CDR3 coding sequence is TGCGCCAGCAGCCAACAAACTAGCGGGAAAGGGCAGTTCTTC.

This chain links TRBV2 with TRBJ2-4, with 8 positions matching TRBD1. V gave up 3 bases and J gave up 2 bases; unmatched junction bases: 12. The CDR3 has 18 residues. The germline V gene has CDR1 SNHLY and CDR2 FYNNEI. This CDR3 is CASSDSLARGRTKNIQYF. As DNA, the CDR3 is TGTGCCAGCAGTGACTCCCTCGCCAGGGGGCGAACCAAAAACATTCAGTACTTC.

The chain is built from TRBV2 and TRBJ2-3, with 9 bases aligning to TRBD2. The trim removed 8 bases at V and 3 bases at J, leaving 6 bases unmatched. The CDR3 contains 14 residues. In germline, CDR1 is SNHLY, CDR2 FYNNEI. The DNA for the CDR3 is TGTGCCAGCTCCTCGAGCGGGAGGACAGATACGCAGTATTTT. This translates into CASSSSGRTDTQYF.

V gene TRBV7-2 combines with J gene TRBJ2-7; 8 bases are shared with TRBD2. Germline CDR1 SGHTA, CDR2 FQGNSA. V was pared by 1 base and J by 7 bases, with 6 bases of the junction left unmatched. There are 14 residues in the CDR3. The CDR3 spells CASSLGGGMEEQYF. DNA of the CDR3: TGTGCCAGCAGCTTAGGCGGGGGGATGGAGGAGCAGTACTTC.

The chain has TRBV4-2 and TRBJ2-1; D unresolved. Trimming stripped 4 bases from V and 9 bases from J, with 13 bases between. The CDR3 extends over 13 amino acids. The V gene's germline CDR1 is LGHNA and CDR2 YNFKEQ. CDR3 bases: TGTGCCAGCAGCCCCCTACCCGACATTGAGCAGTTCTTC. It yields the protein CASSPLPDIEQFF.

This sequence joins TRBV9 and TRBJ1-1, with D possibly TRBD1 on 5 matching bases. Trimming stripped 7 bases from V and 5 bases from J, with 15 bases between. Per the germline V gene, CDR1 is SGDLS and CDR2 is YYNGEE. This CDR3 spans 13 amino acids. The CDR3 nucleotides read TGTGCCAGCTCTCGGCGGGGGGGAACTGAAGCTTTCTTT. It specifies CASSRRGGTEAFF.

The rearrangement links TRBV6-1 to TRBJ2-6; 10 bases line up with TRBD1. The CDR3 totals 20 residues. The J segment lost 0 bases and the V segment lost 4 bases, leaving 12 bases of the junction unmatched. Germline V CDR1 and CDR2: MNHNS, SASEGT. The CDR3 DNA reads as TGTGCCAGCAGTGGGAGAGACGGGACAGGGGTCTCCTCTGGGGCCAACGTCCTGACTTTC. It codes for CASSGRDGTGVSSGANVLTF.

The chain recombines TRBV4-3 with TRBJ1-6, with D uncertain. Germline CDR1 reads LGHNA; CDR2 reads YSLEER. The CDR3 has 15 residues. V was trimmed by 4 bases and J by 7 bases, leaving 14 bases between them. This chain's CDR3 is CASSLIGDQNSPLHF. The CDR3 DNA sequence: TGCGCCAGCAGCCTCATAGGAGACCAGAATTCACCCCTCCACTTT.

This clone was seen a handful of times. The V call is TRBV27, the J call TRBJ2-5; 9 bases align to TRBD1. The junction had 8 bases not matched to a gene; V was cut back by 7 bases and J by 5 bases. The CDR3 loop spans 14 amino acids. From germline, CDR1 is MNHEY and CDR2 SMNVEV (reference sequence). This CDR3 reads CASKPTGGMETQYF. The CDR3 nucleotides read TGTGCCAGCAAGCCGACAGGGGGAATGGAGACCCAGTACTTC.

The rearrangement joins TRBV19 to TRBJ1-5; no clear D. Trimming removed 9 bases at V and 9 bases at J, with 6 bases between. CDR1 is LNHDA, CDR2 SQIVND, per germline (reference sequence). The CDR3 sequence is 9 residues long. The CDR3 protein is CASGWPQHF. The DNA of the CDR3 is TGTGCCAGCGGGTGGCCCCAGCATTTT.

The DNA of the CDR3 is TGTGCCACCACGCCACCGGGGGCCTACAATGAGCAGTTCTTC. Its protein product is CATTPPGAYNEQFF. The chain joins TRBV6-1 to TRBJ2-1, with D perhaps matching TRBD2 (6 bases). Germline CDR1 MNHNS, CDR2 SASEGT. Trimming took 10 bases from V and 2 from J, leaving 15 bases between them. The CDR3 covers 14 residues.

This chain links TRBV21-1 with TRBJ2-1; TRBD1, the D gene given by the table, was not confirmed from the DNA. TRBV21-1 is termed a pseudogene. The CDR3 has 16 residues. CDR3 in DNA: TGTGCCAGCCCCAACAGCAAGGGGCTAGATAACAATGAGCAGTTCTTC. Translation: CASPNSKGLDNNEQFF.

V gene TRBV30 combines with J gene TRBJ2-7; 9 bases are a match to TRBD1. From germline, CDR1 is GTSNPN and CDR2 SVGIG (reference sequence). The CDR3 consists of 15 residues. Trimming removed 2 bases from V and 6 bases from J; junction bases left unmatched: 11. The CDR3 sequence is CAWSPGQGRGREQYF. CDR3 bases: TGTGCCTGGAGTCCGGGACAGGGTCGGGGTCGCGAGCAGTACTTC. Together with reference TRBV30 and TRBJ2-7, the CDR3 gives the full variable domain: SQTIHQWPATLVQPVGSPLSLECTVEGTSNPNLYWYRQAAGRGLQLLFYSVGIGQISSEVPQNLSASRPQDRQFILSSKKLLLSDSGFYLCAWSPGQGRGREQYFGPGTRLTVT.

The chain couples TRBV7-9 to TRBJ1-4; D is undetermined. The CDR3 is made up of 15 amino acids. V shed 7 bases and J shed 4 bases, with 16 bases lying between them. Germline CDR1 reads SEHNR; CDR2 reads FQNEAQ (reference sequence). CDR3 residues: CASTKGRSDNEKLFF. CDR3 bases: TGTGCCAGCACCAAAGGGAGGTCCGATAATGAAAAACTGTTTTTT. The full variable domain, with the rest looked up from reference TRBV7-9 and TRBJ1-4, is DTGVSQNPRHKITKRGQNVTFRCDPISEHNRLYWYRQTLGQGPEFLTYFQNEAQLEKSRLLSDRFSAERPKGSFSTLEIQRTEQGDSAMYLCASTKGRSDNEKLFFGSGTQLSVL.

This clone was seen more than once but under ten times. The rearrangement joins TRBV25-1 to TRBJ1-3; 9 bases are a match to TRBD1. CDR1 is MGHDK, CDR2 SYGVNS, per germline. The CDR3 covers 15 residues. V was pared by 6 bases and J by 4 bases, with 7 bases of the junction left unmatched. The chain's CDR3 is CASRRTGTGGNTIYF. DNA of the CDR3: TGTGCCAGCAGGAGGACCGGGACAGGGGGAAACACCATATATTTT. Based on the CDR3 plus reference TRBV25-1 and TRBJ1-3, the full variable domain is EADIYQTPRYLVIGTGKKITLECSQTMGHDKMYWYQQDPGMELHLIHYSYGVNSTEKGDLSSESTVSRIRTEHFPLTLESARPSHTSQYLCASRRTGTGGNTIYFGEGSWLTVV.

This chain's CDR3 is CASSFMGRRKGGNFQETQYF. Here the CDR3 DNA reads TGTGCCAGCAGTTTTATGGGTCGGAGGAAAGGAGGAAACTTCCAAGAGACCCAGTACTTC. The rearrangement links TRBV28 to TRBJ2-5; D is perhaps TRBD2 (5 bases). CDR3 length: 20 amino acids. Germline loops: CDR1 MDHEN, CDR2 SYDVKM. Trimming removed 3 bases at V and 1 base at J, with 27 bases between.

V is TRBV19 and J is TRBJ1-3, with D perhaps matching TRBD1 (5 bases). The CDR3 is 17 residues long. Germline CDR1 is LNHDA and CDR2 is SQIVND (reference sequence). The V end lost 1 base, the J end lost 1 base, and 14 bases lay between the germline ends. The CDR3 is CASSIGSGVRSGNTIYF. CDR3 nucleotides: TGTGCCAGTAGTATAGGTTCGGGGGTTCGGTCTGGAAACACCATATATTTT. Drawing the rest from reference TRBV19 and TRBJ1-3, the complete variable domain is DGGITQSPKYLFRKEGQNVTLSCEQNLNHDAMYWYRQDPGQGLRLIYYSQIVNDFQKGDIAEGYSVSREKKESFPLTVTSAQKNPTAFYLCASSIGSGVRSGNTIYFGEGSWLTVV.

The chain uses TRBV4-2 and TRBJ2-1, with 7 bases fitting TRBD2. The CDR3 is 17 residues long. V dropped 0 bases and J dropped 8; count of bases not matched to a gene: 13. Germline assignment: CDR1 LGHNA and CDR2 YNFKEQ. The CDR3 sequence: CASSQEGRIAGWDEQFF. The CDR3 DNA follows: TGTGCCAGCAGCCAAGAGGGTAGGATAGCGGGCTGGGATGAGCAGTTCTTC.

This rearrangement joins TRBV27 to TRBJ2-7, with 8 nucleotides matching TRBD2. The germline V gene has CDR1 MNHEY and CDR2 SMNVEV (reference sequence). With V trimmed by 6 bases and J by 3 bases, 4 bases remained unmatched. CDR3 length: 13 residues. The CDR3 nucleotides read TGTGCCAGCAGAGCCGGGACTAGCTACGAGCAGTACTTC. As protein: CASRAGTSYEQYF.

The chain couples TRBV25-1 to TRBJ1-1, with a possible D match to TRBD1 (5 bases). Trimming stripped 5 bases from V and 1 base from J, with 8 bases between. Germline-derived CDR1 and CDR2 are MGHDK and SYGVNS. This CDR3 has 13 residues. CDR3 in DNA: TGTGCCAGCAGTCGCGGGGCGAACACTGAAGCTTTCTTT. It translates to CASSRGANTEAFF.

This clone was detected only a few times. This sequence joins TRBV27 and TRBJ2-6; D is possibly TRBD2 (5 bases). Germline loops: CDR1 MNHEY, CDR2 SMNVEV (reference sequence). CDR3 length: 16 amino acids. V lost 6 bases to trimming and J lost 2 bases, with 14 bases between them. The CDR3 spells CASSWAGVTGANVLTF. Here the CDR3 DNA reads TGTGCCAGCAGCTGGGCGGGCGTTACTGGGGCCAACGTCCTGACTTTC. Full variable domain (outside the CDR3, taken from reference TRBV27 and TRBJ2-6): EAQVTQNPRYLITVTGKKLTVTCSQNMNHEYMSWYRQDPGLGLRQIYYSMNVEVTDKGDVPEGYKVSRKEKRNFPLILESPSPNQTSLYFCASSWAGVTGANVLTFGAGSRLTVL.

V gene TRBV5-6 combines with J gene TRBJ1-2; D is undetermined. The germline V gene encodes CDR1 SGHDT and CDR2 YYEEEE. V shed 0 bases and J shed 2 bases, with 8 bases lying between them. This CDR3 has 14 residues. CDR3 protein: CASSLVSVNYGYTF. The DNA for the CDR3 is TGTGCCAGCAGCTTGGTGTCGGTCAACTATGGCTACACCTTC.

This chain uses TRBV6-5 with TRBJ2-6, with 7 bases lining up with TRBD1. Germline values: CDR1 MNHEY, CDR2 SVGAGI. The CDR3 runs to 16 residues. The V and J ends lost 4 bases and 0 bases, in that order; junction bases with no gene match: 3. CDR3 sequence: CASSSGQLSGANVLTF. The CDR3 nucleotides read TGTGCCAGCAGTTCGGGACAGCTCTCTGGGGCCAACGTCCTGACTTTC.

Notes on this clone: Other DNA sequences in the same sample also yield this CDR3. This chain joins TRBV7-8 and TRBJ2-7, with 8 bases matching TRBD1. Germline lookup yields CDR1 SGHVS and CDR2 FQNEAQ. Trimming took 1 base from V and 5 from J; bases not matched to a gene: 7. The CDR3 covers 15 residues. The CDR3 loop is CASSLGSRGPNEQYF. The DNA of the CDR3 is TGTGCCAGCAGCTTAGGGTCCAGGGGGCCTAACGAGCAGTACTTC.

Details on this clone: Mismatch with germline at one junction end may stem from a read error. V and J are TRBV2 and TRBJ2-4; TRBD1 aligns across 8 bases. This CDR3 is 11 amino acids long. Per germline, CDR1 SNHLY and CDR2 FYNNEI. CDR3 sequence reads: CASSLTGTGGF. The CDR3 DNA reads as TGTGCCAGCAGTCTGACAGGGACAGGAGGCTTC.

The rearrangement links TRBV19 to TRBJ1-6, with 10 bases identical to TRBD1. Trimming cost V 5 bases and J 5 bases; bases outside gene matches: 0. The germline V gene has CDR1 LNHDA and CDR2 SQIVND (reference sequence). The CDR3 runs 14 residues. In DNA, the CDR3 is TGTGCCAGTAGTGGACAGGGGGATAATTCACCCCTCCACTTT. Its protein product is CASSGQGDNSPLHF.

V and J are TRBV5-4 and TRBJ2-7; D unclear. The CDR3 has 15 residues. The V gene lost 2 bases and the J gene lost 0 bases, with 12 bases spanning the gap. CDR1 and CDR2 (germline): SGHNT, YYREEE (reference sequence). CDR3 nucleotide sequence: TGTGCCAGCAGCTTCAGAGGCGCCAGCTCCTACGAGCAGTACTTC. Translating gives CASSFRGASSYEQYF.

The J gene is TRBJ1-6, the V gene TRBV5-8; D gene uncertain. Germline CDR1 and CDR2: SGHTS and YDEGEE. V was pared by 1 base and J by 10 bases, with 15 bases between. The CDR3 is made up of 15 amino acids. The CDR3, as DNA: TGTGCCAGCAGCTTGATGTCGACAATTAAATCACCCCTCCACTTT. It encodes CASSLMSTIKSPLHF.